This TCR beta chain was sequenced during a study of blood T cells in healthy people across ages. All donors came from Russia, were Caucasian and healthy, and spanned ages roughly 6 to 100. Combining a sample-barcoded 5' primer with a J-beta primer mix, a second PCR ran for roughly 6 to 12 cycles. Each CDR3 protein is one row after TCRdb ran MiXCR on the 5' RACE reads. The sample includes 1,500,000 or so distinct CDR3 sequences, approximately 42% seen only once; the top ten take less than 5%. The sequence was collected from a woman aged 18-29 years in good health. Source material: blood.

CDR3 nucleotides: TGTGCCAGCAGTGTGGACAGTGCCCCTTTACAAGGCTACACCTTC. Amino acid sequence: CASSVDSAPLQGYTF. J is TRBJ1-2 and V is TRBV25-1; the D gene is possibly TRBD1 (6 bases). The germline CDR1 and CDR2 sequences are MGHDK and SYGVNS. The V end lost 4 bases, the J end lost 8 bases, and 20 bases lay between the germline ends. CDR3 length: 15 amino acids.